Listed here are 25 T cell receptor beta chains from one sample, sequenced in a study of cytomegalovirus exposure and HLA in healthy donors. The protocol was immunoSEQ multiplex PCR, while the TCRdb copy is restricted to in-frame clones and leaves out a portion. The sample carries 100,000 to 150,000 clones, roughly 90% recorded once. Sequences were obtained from PBMCs. These receptors came from a man aged 25-45 years in good health and CMV-seronegative.

J is TRBJ2-7 and V is TRBV6-6; 7 bases match TRBD1. CDR3 length equals 15 residues. Germline CDR1 MNHNY, CDR2 SVGAGI (reference sequence). Unmatched junction bases numbered 11, after V lost 4 bases and J lost 5 bases. DNA for the CDR3: TGTGCCAGCAGTTGGCCGGAGACAGGGTTCCACGAGCAGTACTTC. It is translated as CASSWPETGFHEQYF.

Only one count was recorded for this clone. This CDR3 is CASRAEGTGELFF. In nucleotides, the CDR3 is TGTGCCAGCAGAGCGGAGGGTACCGGGGAGCTGTTTTTT. This chain uses TRBV6-4 with TRBJ2-2, with D possibly matching TRBD2 (6 bases). Germline CDR1 and CDR2: MRHNA and SNTAGT. CDR3 length: 13 residues. V was shortened by 6 bases and J by 5 bases, with 10 bases between the two germline ends.

The chain combines TRBV6-6 with TRBJ1-4; D is undetermined. V shed 8 bases and J shed 0 bases, with 10 bases lying between them. The CDR3 totals 14 residues. Per the germline V gene, CDR1 is MNHNY and CDR2 is SVGAGI (reference sequence). The CDR3 sequence is CASRLEPTNEKLFF. The CDR3 DNA reads TGTGCCAGCCGCTTGGAGCCAACTAATGAAAAACTGTTTTTT.

This chain links TRBV7-9 with TRBJ2-7; TRBD2 matches at 9 bases. Trimming at V came to 3 bases and at J to 0 bases, leaving 9 bases not matched to a gene. CDR3 size: 17 residues. Germline-derived CDR1 and CDR2 are SEHNR and FQNEAQ (reference sequence). The CDR3 here is CASSFSSLAGSSYEQYF. The CDR3, as DNA: TGTGCCAGCAGCTTCTCCTCTCTAGCGGGATCCTCCTACGAGCAGTACTTC.

This chain connects TRBV7-3 to TRBJ2-1, with 8 positions matching TRBD2. The CDR3 is made up of 16 amino acids. The junction had 13 bases not matched to a gene; V was cut back by 2 bases and J by 10 bases. Germline V gene data show CDR1 as SGHTA and CDR2 as FQGTGA. CDR3 loop: CASSLFGGRRDGEQFF. In nucleotides, the CDR3 is TGTGCCAGCAGCTTATTTGGCGGGAGGAGGGACGGGGAGCAGTTCTTC.

The chain is built from TRBV25-1 and TRBJ2-7; TRBD1 agrees at 7 bases. Germline V gene data show CDR1 as MGHDK and CDR2 as SYGVNS. Trimming cost V 6 bases and J 2 bases; bases outside gene matches: 10. This CDR3 is built from 15 residues. The CDR3 is CASRGDSGRAYEQYF. In DNA form, the CDR3 reads TGTGCCAGCAGGGGGGACAGCGGCAGAGCCTACGAGCAGTACTTC.

This clone was recorded once. The V and J genes are TRBV7-9 and TRBJ2-7; 9 bases map to TRBD1. The length of the CDR3 is 16 residues. Germline loops: CDR1 SEHNR, CDR2 FQNEAQ (reference sequence). Unmatched junction bases numbered 12, after V lost 4 bases and J lost 5 bases. CDR3 residues: CASSSEGQGVFNEQYF. The CDR3 nucleotides read TGTGCCAGCAGCTCTGAGGGACAGGGTGTTTTCAACGAGCAGTACTTC.

This sequence joins TRBV5-6 and TRBJ2-7, with D possibly matching TRBD2 (5 bases). This CDR3 has 14 amino acids. V was cut by 5 bases and J by 0 bases, with 12 bases left in between. The germline V gene encodes CDR1 SGHDT and CDR2 YYEEEE. The DNA for the CDR3 is TGTGCCAGCAGAGGACTGCTGAACTCCTACGAGCAGTACTTC. It yields the protein CASRGLLNSYEQYF.

The genes are TRBV30 and TRBJ2-5; D gene uncertain. This CDR3 spans 12 amino acids. From germline, CDR1 is GTSNPN and CDR2 SVGIG (reference sequence). V dropped 0 bases and J dropped 7 bases, with 9 bases sitting between them. The CDR3 DNA is TGTGCCTGGAGTGTAGAAGTGAGGACCCAGTACTTC. This sequence encodes CAWSVEVRTQYF.

The chain carries TRBV6-5 and TRBJ2-1; 9 nucleotides align to TRBD2. This CDR3 is built from 15 residues. Germline V gene data show CDR1 as MNHEY and CDR2 as SVGAGI. The ends lost 4 bases at V and 9 bases at J; junction bases unmatched: 10. The CDR3 protein is CASSFVLAGRGEQFF. The CDR3 bases are TGTGCCAGCAGTTTCGTTCTAGCGGGAAGAGGTGAGCAGTTCTTC.

The chain recombines TRBV30 with TRBJ2-3, with D uncertain. V was cut by 0 bases and J by 2 bases, with 12 bases left in between. The CDR3 runs to 15 residues. The germline V gene encodes CDR1 GTSNPN and CDR2 SVGIG (reference sequence). The CDR3 spells CAWSVPTVVTDTQYF. The CDR3 DNA reads TGTGCCTGGAGTGTACCCACGGTCGTCACAGATACGCAGTATTTT.

This clone was recorded a few times. The chain recombines TRBV7-3 with TRBJ2-7, with 7 bases lining up with TRBD1. The CDR3 contains 15 residues. The germline V gene encodes CDR1 SGHTA and CDR2 FQGTGA. The V segment lost 6 bases and the J segment 4 bases; nucleotides outside the gene matches: 12. DNA for the CDR3: TGTGCCAGCAGTGTCGTTAGGACAGGTTTTTACGAGCAGTACTTC. As protein: CASSVVRTGFYEQYF.

The V call is TRBV5-5, the J call TRBJ1-2, with D uncertain. V was pared by 0 bases and J by 4 bases, with 7 bases between. CDR1 is SGHKS, CDR2 YYEKEE, per germline (reference sequence). CDR3 length: 13 residues. The CDR3 DNA is TGTGCCAGCAGCTTGGGACTAGCCTATGGCTACACCTTC. This translates into CASSLGLAYGYTF.

V gene TRBV7-2 combines with J gene TRBJ2-7; 10 nucleotides line up with TRBD2. The V segment lost 2 bases and the J segment 3 bases; nucleotides outside the gene matches: 4. The CDR3 spans 15 residues. Germline assignment: CDR1 SGHTA and CDR2 FQGNSA. This chain's CDR3 is CASSLLAGGYYEQYF. The CDR3 region has the DNA TGTGCCAGCAGCTTATTAGCGGGAGGCTACTACGAGCAGTACTTC. The full variable domain, rest sourced from reference TRBV7-2 and TRBJ2-7, is GAGVSQSPSNKVTEKGKDVELRCDPISGHTALYWYRQSLGQGLEFLIYFQGNSAPDKSGLPSDRFSAERTGGSVSTLTIQRTQQEDSAVYLCASSLLAGGYYEQYFGPGTRLTVT.

The table lists this clone with a few counts. V is TRBV11-2 and J is TRBJ2-7; 7 bases match TRBD1. This CDR3 has 15 amino acids. V shed 1 base and J 4 bases; nucleotides not matched to a gene: 7. Germline V gives CDR1 SGHAT, CDR2 FQNNGV. The CDR3 here is CASSLGGTVGYEQYF. CDR3 coding DNA: TGTGCCAGCAGCTTAGGGGGGACAGTGGGGTACGAGCAGTACTTC.

V gene TRBV19 combines with J gene TRBJ2-7; 10 nucleotides agree with TRBD1. The CDR3 spans 13 residues. CDR1 is LNHDA, CDR2 SQIVND, per germline (reference sequence). V shed 5 bases and J 9 bases; nucleotides not matched to a gene: 7. The CDR3 DNA reads TGTGCCAGTAGTCCCCAGGGACAGGGGCCGCAGTACTTC. This sequence encodes CASSPQGQGPQYF.

The rearrangement uses TRBV7-2 and TRBJ1-2; no firm D call. V was shortened by 5 bases and J by 4 bases, with 11 bases between the two germline ends. The CDR3 length is 13 residues. CDR1 and CDR2 from the germline V gene are SGHTA and FQGNSA. In DNA, the CDR3 is TGTGCCAGCAGCACCCATAGAGGCTATGGCTACACCTTC. As protein: CASSTHRGYGYTF.

The chain joins TRBV10-3 to TRBJ1-5; 7 bases line up with TRBD1. The CDR3 consists of 14 residues. Germline loops: CDR1 ENHRY, CDR2 SYGVKD. V lost 4 bases to trimming and J lost 3 bases; unmatched junction nucleotides: 3. DNA for the CDR3: TGTGCCATCAGTGCGACAGGGCTCAATCAGCCCCAGCATTTT. It is translated as CAISATGLNQPQHF.

V gene TRBV4-1 combines with J gene TRBJ1-1; D is unclear. The CDR3 contains 12 residues. From germline, CDR1 is MGHRA and CDR2 YSYEKL. Trimming cost V 10 bases and J 1 base, with 10 bases left between them. DNA of the CDR3: TGCGCCACCGTCGGAGGGAACACTGAAGCTTTCTTT. Translated, it gives CATVGGNTEAFF.

The chain carries TRBV5-1 and TRBJ1-4, with D perhaps matching TRBD1 (5 bases). The CDR3 runs 15 residues. The germline V gene has CDR1 SGHRS and CDR2 YFSETQ. Between the trimmed V and J ends, which lost 2 bases and 5 bases, there was a span of 13 bases. CDR3 amino acids: CASSFFPGVNEKLFF. Written as DNA, the CDR3 is TGCGCCAGCAGCTTCTTCCCGGGGGTGAATGAAAAACTGTTTTTT.

The gene calls are TRBV6-5 and TRBJ1-1, with TRBD1 matching 7 bases. J was trimmed by 1 base and V by 6 bases; bases with no gene match: 5. CDR3 length: 14 residues. CDR1 is MNHEY, CDR2 SVGAGI, per germline. The CDR3 is CASSRRTGNTEAFF. The CDR3 DNA reads as TGTGCCAGCAGCCGAAGGACAGGGAACACTGAAGCTTTCTTT.

This chain links TRBV27 with TRBJ1-4, with TRBD1 matching over 8 bases. The junction had 11 bases not matched to a gene; V was cut back by 5 bases and J by 3 bases. Germline CDR1 MNHEY, CDR2 SMNVEV (reference sequence). The CDR3 covers 17 residues. The CDR3 is CASSVRAGGTANEKLFF. The DNA for the CDR3 is TGTGCCAGCAGTGTTCGGGCAGGGGGCACAGCTAATGAAAAACTGTTTTTT.

The chain is built from TRBV5-1 and TRBJ1-1; 10 bases match TRBD1. The CDR3 spans 15 residues. In germline, CDR1 is SGHRS, CDR2 YFSETQ. Trimming at V came to 4 bases and at J to 4 bases, leaving 7 bases not matched to a gene. CDR3 in DNA: TGCGCCAGCAGCCTAACAGGACAGGGGGGCACTGAAGCTTTCTTT. It specifies CASSLTGQGGTEAFF.

This chain connects TRBV10-3 to TRBJ2-5; TRBD2 matches 13 bases. This CDR3 region has 19 residues. Trimming took 3 bases from V and 4 from J; bases not matched to a gene: 14. From germline, CDR1 is ENHRY and CDR2 SYGVKD. CDR3 bases: TGTGCCATCAGTGACCCCGACGGACTAGCGGGAGTATTCATAGAGACCCAGTACTTC. This codes for CAISDPDGLAGVFIETQYF.

This clone has a single count. J is TRBJ1-1 and V is TRBV27; D not certain. Germline V gene data show CDR1 as MNHEY and CDR2 as SMNVEV (reference sequence). Trimming removed 4 bases at V and 4 bases at J, with 10 bases between. CDR3 length: 13 amino acids. The CDR3 bases are TGTGCCAGCAGTTCCCGACTTGGCACTGAAGCTTTCTTT. It specifies CASSSRLGTEAFF.